This T cell receptor beta chain appears in the sequencing data of a study of T cell responses to AZD1222 COVID-19 vaccine. Whole-study results and caveats: Repertoire samples came only from after the peak T cell response. Reports say nearly half of spike-specific TCRs go after unmutated variant regions. Across the whole spike, CD4 TCRs peaked at regions 160-218 and 743-854. Only six individuals given AZD1222 were seropositive at baseline.

Only in-frame clones appear in the TCRdb table, and some are missing; sequencing was by immunoSEQ multiplex PCR. The repertoire holds about 88,000 clones, with about 93% as singletons. CDR1 and CDR2 (germline): SGHDN, FVKESK. Unmatched junction bases numbered 3, after V lost 4 bases and J lost 4 bases. The CDR3 runs to 13 residues. A note on this clone: The antigen remains unidentified.

Sequenced here: peripheral blood, sampled on day 0 of MenACWY control vaccination. This chain uses TRBV14 with TRBJ1-1, with 7 bases matching TRBD1. The sequence was obtained from an adult in good health. The CDR3 sequence: CASSLQGSTEAFF. As DNA, the CDR3 is TGTGCCAGCAGCCTACAGGGGAGCACTGAAGCTTTCTTT.